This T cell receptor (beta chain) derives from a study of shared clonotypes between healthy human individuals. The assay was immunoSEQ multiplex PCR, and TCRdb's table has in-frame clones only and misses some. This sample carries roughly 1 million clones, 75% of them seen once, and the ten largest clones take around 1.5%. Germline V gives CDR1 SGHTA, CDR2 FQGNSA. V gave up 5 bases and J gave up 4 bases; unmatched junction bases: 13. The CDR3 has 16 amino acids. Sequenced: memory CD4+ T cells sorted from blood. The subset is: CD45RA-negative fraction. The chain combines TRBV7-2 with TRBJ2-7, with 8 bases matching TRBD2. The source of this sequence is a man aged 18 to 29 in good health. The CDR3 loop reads CASSQGLAGNLYEQYF. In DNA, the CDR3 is TGTGCCAGCAGCCAAGGGCTAGCGGGTAATTTGTACGAGCAGTACTTC.